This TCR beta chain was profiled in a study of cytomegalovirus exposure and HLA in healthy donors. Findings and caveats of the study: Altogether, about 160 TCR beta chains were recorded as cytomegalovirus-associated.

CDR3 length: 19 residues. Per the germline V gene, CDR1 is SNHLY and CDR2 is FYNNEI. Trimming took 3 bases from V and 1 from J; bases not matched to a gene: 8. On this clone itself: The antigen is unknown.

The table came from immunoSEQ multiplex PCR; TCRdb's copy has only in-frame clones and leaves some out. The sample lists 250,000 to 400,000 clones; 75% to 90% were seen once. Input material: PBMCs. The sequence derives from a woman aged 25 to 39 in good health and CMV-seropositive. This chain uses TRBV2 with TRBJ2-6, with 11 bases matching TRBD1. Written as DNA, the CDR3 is TGTGCCAGCAGTGACCGAAGGACAGGGGGCGCTTCTGGGGCCAACGTCCTGACTTTC. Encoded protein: CASSDRRTGGASGANVLTF.